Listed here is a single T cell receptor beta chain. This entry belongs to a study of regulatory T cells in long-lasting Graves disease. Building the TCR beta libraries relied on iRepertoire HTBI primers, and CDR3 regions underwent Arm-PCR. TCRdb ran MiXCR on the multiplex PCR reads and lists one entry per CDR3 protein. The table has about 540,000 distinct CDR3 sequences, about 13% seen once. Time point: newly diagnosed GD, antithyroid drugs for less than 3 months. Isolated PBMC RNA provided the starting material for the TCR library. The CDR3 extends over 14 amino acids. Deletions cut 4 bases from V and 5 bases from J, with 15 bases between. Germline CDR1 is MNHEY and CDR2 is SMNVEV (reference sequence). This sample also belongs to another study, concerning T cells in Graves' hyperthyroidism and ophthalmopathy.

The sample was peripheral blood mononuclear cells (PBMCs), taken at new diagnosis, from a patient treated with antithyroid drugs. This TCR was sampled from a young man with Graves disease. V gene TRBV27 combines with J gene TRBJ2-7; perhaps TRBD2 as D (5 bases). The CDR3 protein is CASSSTRVGHEQYF. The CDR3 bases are TGTGCCAGCAGTTCAACGAGGGTTGGACACGAGCAGTACTTC.